This T cell receptor (beta chain) was observed in a study of T cells in Graves' hyperthyroidism and ophthalmopathy. Study summary: Peripheral blood specimens were obtained at initial diagnosis, prior to any treatment.

Broader study findings: Ophthalmopathy onset followed model prediction by a median about 6.9 months.

The V gene's germline CDR1 is MGHRA and CDR2 YSYEKL. CDR3 size: 17 residues. Trimming cost V 2 bases and J 6 bases; bases outside gene matches: 12. This clonotype has just a few counts. The antigen remains unidentified. Patients aged 18 to 65 had newly diagnosed hyperthyroidism lasting under 2 months. Diagnostic decisions used clinical symptoms, serum thyroxine and TRAb, thyroid ultrasound and orbital computed tomography. Researchers amplified the TCR beta CDR3 regions from RNA transcripts. The HTBI primer set drove a first-round RT-PCR of the TCR CDR3. TCRdb called the multiplex PCR reads again in MiXCR, with one record for every CDR3 protein. The table shows 250,000 to 300,000 distinct CDR3 sequences, with about an eighth occurring only once.

The chain has TRBV4-1 and TRBJ2-1; the match to TRBD2 covers 8 bases. The clonotype was recovered from a woman aged 25 to 39 with Graves' hyperthyroidism that later progressed to Graves' ophthalmopathy. The sample was blood. As DNA, the CDR3 is TGCGCCAGCAGCCAACGTAGTAGCGGGATTGATTTCAATGAGCAGTTCTTC. Translation gives CASSQRSSGIDFNEQFF.